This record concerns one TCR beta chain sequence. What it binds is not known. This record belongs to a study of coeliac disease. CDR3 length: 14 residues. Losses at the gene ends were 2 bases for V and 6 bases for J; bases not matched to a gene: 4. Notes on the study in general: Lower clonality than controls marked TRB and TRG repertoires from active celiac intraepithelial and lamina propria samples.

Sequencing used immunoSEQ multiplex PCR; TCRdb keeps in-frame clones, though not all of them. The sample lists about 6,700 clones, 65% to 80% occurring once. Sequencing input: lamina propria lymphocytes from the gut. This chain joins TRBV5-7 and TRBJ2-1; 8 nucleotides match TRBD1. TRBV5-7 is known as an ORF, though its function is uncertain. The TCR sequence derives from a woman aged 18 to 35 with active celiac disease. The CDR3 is CASSLGQGRNEQFF. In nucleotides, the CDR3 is TGTGCCAGCAGCTTAGGACAGGGCCGCAATGAGCAGTTCTTC.